Shown below are 6 T cell receptor beta chains from a single sample sequenced in a study of regulatory T cells in long-lasting Graves disease. Sample time point: newly diagnosed GD, antithyroid drugs for less than 3 months. After RNA was extracted from PBMCs, the TCR library was made from it. CDR3 regions were amplified by Arm-PCR using iRepertoire HTBI primers to build TCR beta libraries. TCRdb reprocessed the multiplex PCR reads with MiXCR, giving one entry per CDR3 protein. The table lists 350,000 to 450,000 distinct CDR3 sequences, roughly 12% of them singletons. In addition, the sample was reused for a study of T cells in Graves' hyperthyroidism and ophthalmopathy.

The sequences come from peripheral blood mononuclear cells (PBMCs), collected at new diagnosis, from a patient treated with antithyroid drugs. The receptors originated from a woman between 18 and 30 years old with Graves disease.

This clonotype appeared many times. The rearrangement links TRBV7-2 to TRBJ1-2; unclear D gene. The germline V and J ends were trimmed by 6 bases and 5 bases, with 10 bases remaining between them. In germline, CDR1 is SGHTA, CDR2 FQGNSA. The CDR3 length is 12 residues. The CDR3 reads CASSLDLYGYTF. The CDR3 DNA reads as TGTGCCAGCAGTTTGGACCTGTATGGCTACACCTTC.

This clonotype was counted many times. V is TRBV2 and J is TRBJ2-3; no firm D call. V was clipped by 4 bases and J by 6 bases, with 14 bases between them. CDR3 length: 14 residues. Germline V gene sequence: CDR1 SNHLY, CDR2 FYNNEI. CDR3 nucleotide sequence: TGTGCCAGCAGTGCAAACTACCTAGTGGATACGCAGTATTTT. Amino acids: CASSANYLVDTQYF.

About this clonotype: This may stem from a read error, because a much larger clone lies one nucleotide away. The CDR3 protein is CTTGEGGNEQFF. DNA of the CDR3: TGTACCACAGGAGAGGGCGGCAATGAGCAGTTCTTC. J is TRBJ2-1 and V is TRBV24-1; the D gene could be TRBD1 or TRBD2 (5 bases each). CDR1 and CDR2 (germline): KGHDR, SFDVKD. This CDR3 is 12 amino acids long.

The chain carries TRBV20-1 and TRBJ2-2, with D perhaps TRBD2 (6 bases). The germline V gene encodes CDR1 DFQATT and CDR2 SNEGSKA (reference sequence). The CDR3 spans 13 residues. Trimming stripped 3 bases from V and 3 bases from J, with 8 bases between. CDR3 coding DNA: TGCAGTGCTAGGGTAGCGGACACCGGGGAGCTGTTTTTT. It codes for CSARVADTGELFF.

This clonotype has at least ten counts. The chain is built from TRBV9 and TRBJ2-1; TRBD2 agrees at 7 bases. The DNA end is more similar to TRBJ2-5, so the J call may be wrong. CDR1 is SGDLS and CDR2 is YYNGEE in the germline V gene. The CDR3 runs 16 residues. CDR3 nucleotides: TGTGCCAGCAGCGTAGACGGGCGGGGGAATCGAGAGACCCAGTACTTC. Translated, it gives CASSVDGRGNRETQYF.

This clonotype was found many times. The DNA for the CDR3 is TGCAGCGTTGAGGGACCCCGAGTTCGGGAGACCCAGTACTTC. It specifies CSVEGPRVRETQYF. The V gene is TRBV29-1, the J gene TRBJ2-5; D might be TRBD1 or TRBD2, each matching 5 bases. Trimming pared 3 bases from V and 5 bases from J, leaving 16 bases between. The CDR3 sequence is 14 residues long. Germline V lookup: CDR1 SQVTM, CDR2 ANQGSEA.